These T cell receptor beta chains were read from a single sample in a study of tumour-infiltrating T cells in Burkitt lymphoma. The assay was immunoSEQ multiplex PCR, and TCRdb's table has in-frame clones only and misses some. The sample consists of 4,000 to 5,000 clones, approximately 24% of them appearing once. Sample: tumor tissue. Every receptor here comes from a human donor with diffuse large B-cell lymphoma. Each CDR3 is given with its conserved first and last residue. A D gene is named only where the DNA matches it firmly. Part of the rows lack a size; the others show once, few, many or a class for expanded clones.

v_call: TRBV9
d_call: -
j_call: TRBJ2-2
clone_size: -
cdr3_nt: TGTGCCAGCAGCTCGTCTTGGGGGGTCACCGGGGAGCTGTTTTTT
cdr3_aa: CASSSSWGVTGELFF

v_call: TRBV6-5
d_call: -
j_call: TRBJ1-2
clone_size: -
cdr3_nt: TGTGCCAGCAGTTCAAAGGGGCCCGCCTATGGCTACACCTTC
cdr3_aa: CASSSKGPAYGYTF

v_call: TRBV19
d_call: -
j_call: TRBJ2-7
clone_size: few
cdr3_nt: TGTGCCAGTAGTAAGAGGAGCTCCTACGAGCAGTACTTC
cdr3_aa: CASSKRSSYEQYF

v_call: TRBV10-1
d_call: -
j_call: TRBJ2-5
clone_size: medium-sized
cdr3_nt: TGCGCCAGCGGGCAGAGCCAAGAGACCCAGTACTTC
cdr3_aa: CASGQSQETQYF

v_call: TRBV27
d_call: TRBD2
j_call: TRBJ2-2
clone_size: few
cdr3_nt: TGTGCCAGCAGTTTATCGCCTAGCGGGGTTAACACCGGGGAGCTGTTTTTT
cdr3_aa: CASSLSPSGVNTGELFF

v_call: TRBV19
d_call: -
j_call: TRBJ2-5
clone_size: few
cdr3_nt: TGTGCCTCGGCAGGGGGAGGGAAAGAGACCCAGTACTTC
cdr3_aa: CASAGGGKETQYF

v_call: TRBV30
d_call: -
j_call: TRBJ2-7
clone_size: few
cdr3_nt: TGTGCCTGGAGTGGGGCCTCGCTGAAATACGAGCAGTACTTC
cdr3_aa: CAWSGASLKYEQYF

v_call: TRBV6-5
d_call: -
j_call: TRBJ1-3
clone_size: -
cdr3_nt: TGTGCCAGCTCTGCCCGTGGCGCCTCTGGAAACACCATATATTTT
cdr3_aa: CASSARGASGNTIYF

v_call: TRBV30
d_call: -
j_call: TRBJ1-2
clone_size: few
cdr3_nt: TGTGCCTGGAGTGTATTCGGTTATGGCTACACCTTC
cdr3_aa: CAWSVFGYGYTF

v_call: TRBV19
d_call: -
j_call: TRBJ2-3
clone_size: few
cdr3_nt: TGTGCCAGTAGTGTTAGGACAGAAGATACGCAGTATTTT
cdr3_aa: CASSVRTEDTQYF

v_call: TRBV9
d_call: TRBD1
j_call: TRBJ1-2
clone_size: few
cdr3_nt: TGTGCCAGCAGCGCCGAGCTTTGGGACAGGAACGGGCGGGGCTACACCTTC
cdr3_aa: CASSAELWDRNGRGYTF

v_call: TRBV18
d_call: TRBD2
j_call: TRBJ2-1
clone_size: -
cdr3_nt: TGTGCCAGCTCACCACGGACTAGCGGGGCCCGCAATGAGCAGTTCTTC
cdr3_aa: CASSPRTSGARNEQFF

v_call: TRBV13
d_call: -
j_call: TRBJ2-7
clone_size: hyperexpanded
cdr3_nt: TGTGCCAGCAGCTTAGAAGGAGGGGGCGATTACGAGCAGTACTTC
cdr3_aa: CASSLEGGGDYEQYF

v_call: TRBV7-9
d_call: -
j_call: TRBJ1-1
clone_size: few
cdr3_nt: TGTGCCAGCAGCTTAGGCCAGGGGAGGAGGAACACTGAAGCTTTCTTT
cdr3_aa: CASSLGQGRRNTEAFF

v_call: TRBV6-5
d_call: -
j_call: TRBJ2-5
clone_size: -
cdr3_nt: TGTGCCAGCAATGAGGGGCCCCAAGAGACCCAGTACTTC
cdr3_aa: CASNEGPQETQYF

v_call: TRBV4-1
d_call: -
j_call: TRBJ1-4
clone_size: -
cdr3_nt: TGCGCCAGCAGCCAAGGGCGCCGTGAAAAACTGTTTTTT
cdr3_aa: CASSQGRREKLFF

v_call: TRBV10-3
d_call: -
j_call: TRBJ2-4
clone_size: -
cdr3_nt: TGTGCCATCAGTGAGGCGCTCGGGGAGGACATTCAGTACTTC
cdr3_aa: CAISEALGEDIQYF

v_call: TRBV5-5
d_call: TRBD2
j_call: TRBJ2-2
clone_size: -
cdr3_nt: TGTGCCAGCAGCTTGGGCCTAGCGGGAGGGCCGGAAGGGGAGCTGTTTTTT
cdr3_aa: CASSLGLAGGPEGELFF